Below, 23 T cell receptor beta chains from the same sample are listed, as sequenced in a study of T cell clonality in common variable immunodeficiency. Repertoires were generated with immunoSEQ multiplex PCR, while TCRdb's copy carries only in-frame clones and drops some. This sample carries some 50,000 clones and no singletons, and 1.8% goes to the top ten. The sequenced sample consisted of peripheral blood mononuclear cells. The source of these receptors is a person aged 18 to 70 in good health.

This clone was detected ten times or more. The read falls 3 residues short of the CDR3 end, and the missing part is taken from the germline J gene. The rearrangement joins TRBV28 to TRBJ2-1, with 14 bases lining up with TRBD2. J gave up 6 bases and V 5 bases, and 6 bases lay outside the gene matches. CDR1 and CDR2 (germline): MDHEN, SYDVKM. The length of the CDR3 is 16 residues. The covered CDR3 bases are TGTGCCAGCAGTCGGACTAGCGGGAGGTTACTCAATGAG. This sequence encodes CASSRTSGRLLNE. The CDR3 reads in full as CASSRTSGRLLNEQFF.

This clone showed up just a few times. The CDR3 extends 3 residues past the end of the read, so its final part is completed from the germline J gene. The genes are TRBV25-1 and TRBJ2-5; D perhaps matches TRBD1 (5 bases). CDR1 is MGHDK, CDR2 SYGVNS, per germline. V was pared by 1 base and J by 2 bases, with 11 bases between. The CDR3 has 15 amino acids. The DNA read from the CDR3 is TGTGCCAGCAGTGAATTAACAGGAAGGCAAGAGACC. Protein product: CASSELTGRQET. The full CDR3 protein reads CASSELTGRQETQYF.

This clone was recorded many times. Read sequence stops 3 residues before the CDR3 end, and the germline J gene provides the missing end. V gene TRBV5-1 combines with J gene TRBJ2-7; 7 nucleotides align to TRBD1. This CDR3 comprises 16 residues. V was pared by 1 base and J by 1 base, with 8 bases of the junction left unmatched. In germline, CDR1 is SGHRS, CDR2 YFSETQ. CDR3 DNA, as far as it was read: TGCGCCAGCAGCTTGAAGTATTTGGGACAGTCCTACGAG. This encodes CASSLKYLGQSYE. The CDR3 in its entirety is CASSLKYLGQSYEQYF.

Many counts were recorded for this clone. The read terminates 3 residues before the CDR3 end, so the remaining end is supplied by the germline J gene. V is TRBV20-1 and J is TRBJ2-2; possibly TRBD2 for D (6 bases). The CDR3 spans 13 residues. The germline V and J ends were trimmed by 0 bases and 4 bases, with 6 bases remaining between them. Germline V gives CDR1 DFQATT, CDR2 SNEGSKA (reference sequence). CDR3 DNA, as far as it was read: TGCAGTGCTAGAGAGACTAGCACCGGGGAG. Translating gives CSARETSTGE. In full, the CDR3 reads CSARETSTGELFF.

As concerns this clone: The read finishes 3 residues shy of the CDR3 end, and the germline J gene is used to complete it. The J gene is TRBJ2-5, the V gene TRBV7-6, with D unresolved. Germline V gene lookup returns CDR1 SGHVS and CDR2 FNYEAQ. V lost 1 base and J lost 2, with 14 bases in between. The CDR3 is 16 amino acids. The sequenced CDR3 bases are TGTGCCAGCAGCTTAGAGCCTTCGGGTGGGCAAGAGACC. It yields the protein CASSLEPSGGQET. The full CDR3 protein reads CASSLEPSGGQETQYF.

This clone came up a few times. The sequenced fragment ends 3 residues before the CDR3 boundary, so the rest is inferred from the germline J gene. The chain is built from TRBV7-2 and TRBJ1-2, with 12 bases matching TRBD1. The CDR3 has 15 amino acids. V lost 5 bases and J lost 7; bases outside the gene matches: 8. CDR1 is SGHTA and CDR2 is FQGNSA in the germline V gene. CDR3 DNA (partial): TGTGCCAGCAGCCTACGGGGACAGGGGGCTAGTGGC. This translates into CASSLRGQGASG. The full CDR3 sequence reads CASSLRGQGASGYTF.

This clone was seen a handful of times. The read finishes 3 residues shy of the CDR3 end, and the germline J gene is used to complete it. This chain connects TRBV7-2 to TRBJ1-2, with TRBD1 identical over 8 bases. The CDR3 sequence is 15 residues long. The germline V gene has CDR1 SGHTA and CDR2 FQGNSA. The CDR3 sequence is CASSPGTGVAYDYTF. The CDR3 bases that were read are TGTGCCAGCAGTCCCGGGACAGGTGTTGCCTACGAC.

With regard to this clone: The read falls 3 residues short of the CDR3 end, and the missing part is taken from the germline J gene. V usage is TRBV7-8 and J usage is TRBJ1-1; D remains ambiguous. This CDR3 spans 16 amino acids. Germline-derived CDR1 and CDR2 are SGHVS and FQNEAQ. V was trimmed by 2 bases and J by 5 bases, leaving 18 bases between them. The CDR3: CASSLRLRGLGTEAFF. Incomplete CDR3 DNA: TGTGCCAGCAGCTTAAGGTTACGGGGTTTGGGGACTGAA.

This clone was detected ten times or more. The CDR3 bases that were read are TGTGCCTGGCAACGGGGGAACTATGGC. It translates to CAWQRGNYG. The CDR3 reads in full as CAWQRGNYGYTF. The chain employs TRBV30 and TRBJ1-2; tentatively, D is TRBD1 (5 bases). The sequenced fragment ends 3 residues before the CDR3 boundary, so the rest is inferred from the germline J gene. The CDR3 runs to 12 residues. V dropped 5 bases and J dropped 2 bases, with 9 bases sitting between them. CDR1 and CDR2 from the germline V gene are GTSNPN and SVGIG (reference sequence).

This clone came up many times. The DNA ends 3 residues before the CDR3 does, and the rest of the CDR3 is filled in from the germline J gene. This chain uses TRBV20-1 with TRBJ1-2; D not resolved. Germline loops: CDR1 DFQATT, CDR2 SNEGSKA (reference sequence). This CDR3 region has 12 residues. Trimming removed 2 bases at V and 4 bases at J, with 8 bases between. CDR3 DNA (partial): TGCAGTGCTAGAATAAACAGCTATGGC. It is translated as CSARINSYG. The whole CDR3 sequence is CSARINSYGYTF.

This clone was picked up many times. The DNA ends 3 residues before the CDR3 does, and the rest of the CDR3 is filled in from the germline J gene. This rearrangement joins TRBV5-5 to TRBJ1-2; TRBD1 might be the D (6 bases). CDR1 and CDR2 from the germline V gene are SGHKS and YYEKEE (reference sequence). The CDR3 sequence is 15 residues long. V gave up 3 bases and J gave up 6 bases, with 18 bases separating them. The sequenced CDR3 bases are TGTGCCAGCAGCTGGGGGCTGGGTTTTGGCGATGGC. The encoded protein is CASSWGLGFGDG. The complete CDR3 sequence is CASSWGLGFGDGYTF.

This clone was detected many times. The CDR3 extends 3 residues past the end of the read, so its final part is completed from the germline J gene. This chain uses TRBV18 with TRBJ1-1; D might be TRBD1 (5 bases). Deletions cut 4 bases from V and 4 bases from J, with 16 bases between. The germline V gene has CDR1 KGHSH and CDR2 LQKENI. CDR3 size: 15 residues. The CDR3 DNA, read in part, is TGTGCCAGCTCACGTCCAGAAGGGGCTGGCACTGAA. Its protein product is CASSRPEGAGTE. The whole CDR3 sequence is CASSRPEGAGTEAFF.

This clone was observed many times. The read finishes 3 residues shy of the CDR3 end, and the germline J gene is used to complete it. The V and J genes are TRBV5-1 and TRBJ1-1, with 8 bases lining up with TRBD1. Germline-derived CDR1 and CDR2 are SGHRS and YFSETQ. The CDR3 is 12 amino acids. V shed 4 bases and J 6 bases; nucleotides not matched to a gene: 2. The CDR3 protein is CASSPQGAEAFF. CDR3 DNA, as far as it was read: TGCGCCAGCAGCCCACAGGGGGCTGAA. Looking up the rest from reference TRBV5-1 and TRBJ1-1 gives the full variable domain: KAGVTQTPRYLIKTRGQQVTLSCSPISGHRSVSWYQQTPGQGLQFLFEYFSETQRNKGNFPGRFSGRQFSNSRSEMNVSTLELGDSALYLCASSPQGAEAFFGQGTRLTVV.

This clone was detected ten times or more. Coverage ceases 3 residues before the CDR3 finishes, and the germline J gene fills in the end. The J gene is TRBJ2-1, the V gene TRBV20-1, with 8 positions matching TRBD1. The CDR3 is made up of 16 amino acids. Germline V gene sequence: CDR1 DFQATT, CDR2 SNEGSKA (reference sequence). V shed 1 base and J 5 bases; nucleotides not matched to a gene: 10. The CDR3 DNA, read in part, is TGCAGTGCTAGAGGTGGCCGGGACAGGAAAAACAATGAG. This sequence encodes CSARGGRDRKNNE. The full CDR3 protein is CSARGGRDRKNNEQFF.

The table lists this clone with a few counts. With the read ending 3 residues before the CDR3 end, the germline J gene is used to fill in that end. The genes are TRBV7-6 and TRBJ2-7, with TRBD2 matching over 7 bases. The CDR3 spans 15 residues. CDR1 and CDR2 (germline): SGHVS, FNYEAQ. The J segment lost 4 bases and the V segment lost 5 bases, leaving 11 bases of the junction unmatched. CDR3 DNA, as far as it was read: TGTGCCAGCAGCGAGGCCGGCAGGGAGGGTTACGAG. It codes for CASSEAGREGYE. In full, the CDR3 is CASSEAGREGYEQYF.

At least ten counts were recorded for this clone. Coverage ceases 3 residues before the CDR3 finishes, and the germline J gene fills in the end. The V and J genes are TRBV5-4 and TRBJ2-1; D is undetermined. From germline, CDR1 is SGHNT and CDR2 YYREEE (reference sequence). The CDR3 runs to 16 residues. V lost 4 bases and J lost 0, with 14 bases in between. The CDR3: CASSTPSKSSYNEQFF. The CDR3 bases that were read are TGTGCCAGCAGCACACCGAGTAAGAGCTCCTACAATGAG. The variable domain in full, with the rest retrieved from reference TRBV5-4 and TRBJ2-1, is ETGVTQSPTHLIKTRGQQVTLRCSSQSGHNTVSWYQQALGQGPQFIFQYYREEENGRGNFPPRFSGLQFPNYSSELNVNALELDDSALYLCASSTPSKSSYNEQFFGPGTRLTVL.

This clone was counted at least ten times. Read coverage stops 3 residues before the CDR3 terminus; the germline J gene supplies the remainder. The chain employs TRBV20-1 and TRBJ2-1, with 9 positions matching TRBD2. Germline V gives CDR1 DFQATT, CDR2 SNEGSKA (reference sequence). Trimming took 5 bases from V and 4 from J; bases not matched to a gene: 9. The CDR3 contains 15 residues. CDR3 in amino acids: CSAGIAGAAYNEQFF. The part of the CDR3 DNA that was read is TGCAGTGCTGGTATAGCGGGGGCCGCATACAATGAG.

This clone was counted at least ten times. The read ends 3 residues before the CDR3 terminus; that terminus is restored from the germline J gene. The chain couples TRBV20-1 to TRBJ1-2; 7 nucleotides align to TRBD1. Trimming took 3 bases from V and 4 from J; bases not matched to a gene: 11. This CDR3 has 15 amino acids. The germline CDR1 and CDR2 sequences are DFQATT and SNEGSKA (reference sequence). The CDR3 loop is CSARPNLDRSYGYTF. Incomplete CDR3 DNA: TGCAGTGCTAGGCCGAATCTGGACAGGTCCTATGGC.

This clone has only a few counts. From the germline J gene comes the end of the CDR3, since the read stops 3 residues before it. The chain is built from TRBV7-9 and TRBJ2-4, with TRBD1 identical over 10 bases. Germline V gene sequence: CDR1 SEHNR, CDR2 FQNEAQ (reference sequence). The CDR3 spans 14 residues. The part of the CDR3 DNA that was read is TGTGCCAGCAGCTTTGCCGGGACAGGGGCGACT. This sequence encodes CASSFAGTGAT. The full CDR3 protein is CASSFAGTGATQYF.

This clone came up many times. The CDR3 end lies 3 residues beyond the end of the read and is filled in from the germline J gene. This rearrangement joins TRBV14 to TRBJ2-7; D is undetermined. CDR1 SGHDN and CDR2 FVKESK come from the germline V gene. The CDR3 consists of 13 residues. Trimming took off 7 bases at V and 0 bases at J, with 10 bases between the two ends. The CDR3 here is CASNGGYSYEQYF. The sequenced part of the CDR3 DNA is TGTGCCAGCAACGGCGGATACTCCTACGAG.

To note about this clone: With the read ending 3 residues before the CDR3 end, the germline J gene is used to fill in that end. This sequence joins TRBV6-1 and TRBJ2-3, with D possibly TRBD1 on 6 matching bases. The CDR3 is made up of 16 amino acids. The germline V gene encodes CDR1 MNHNS and CDR2 SASEGT. The CDR3 is CASSVGQTASNQPQYF. The sequenced CDR3 bases are TGTGCCAGCAGTGTCGGACAGACAGCTAGCAATCAGCCG.

This clone was recorded at least ten times. The CDR3 is cut off 3 residues early in the read; its end comes from the germline J gene. This chain links TRBV5-1 with TRBJ1-5, with D tentatively TRBD1 (5 bases). CDR1 and CDR2 (germline): SGHRS, YFSETQ. This CDR3 comprises 12 residues. The CDR3 loop is CASSENRPPQHF. CDR3 bases read: TGCGCCAGCAGCGAAAACAGGCCACCC.

This clone has a count of ten or more. The read is 3 residues too short to cover the CDR3 end, so that end is filled in from the germline J gene. J is TRBJ1-2 and V is TRBV18; D may be TRBD1 (6 bases). The V and J ends lost 3 bases and 4 bases respectively, with 9 bases between them. CDR3 length: 13 amino acids. Germline-derived CDR1 and CDR2 are KGHSH and LQKENI. This CDR3 reads CASSPDSPYGYTF. The CDR3 bases that were read are TGTGCCAGCTCACCGGACAGTCCCTATGGC.